This TCR beta chain was identified during a study of T cell repertoires in cytomegalovirus infection (dated 2019 in TCRdb). Describing the broader study: Donor HLA type was relevant to the analysis, because carriage of CMV infection together with the matching HLA type was indicated by public TCR beta signatures.

In its sample, this clonotype was seen many times. What this receptor recognizes is not known. No much larger clonotype is one base removed from it; base qualities were not supplied. Trimming at the junction amounts to 4 bases on V and 4 bases on J, and the germline ends lie 11 bases apart. In the germline V gene, CDR1 corresponds to SQVTM and CDR2 to ANQGSEA. Reading from cysteine to phenylalanine, the CDR3 counts 13 amino acids. Only the CDR3 part of the read is kept: 39 bases, read in frame from the first base. The research as a whole found: Carriers of CMV infection plus the relevant HLA type were discriminated by the cumulative frequency of public TCR beta family members in the study cohort and in an independent roughly 320-donor cohort. The ex vivo response was dominated by HLA-C-restricted CMV-specific TCR beta clonotypes, which also provided the single most frequent clonotype in two of eight donors.

The sequencer listed for this sample is Illumina HiSeq 1500. TCRdb trimmed public reads at Q25 via fastp, called clones via MiXCR and kept in-frame beta chains. Rows with a matching CDR3 protein are joined into one entry that keeps the most common DNA and genes. The table for this sample lists 70,000 to 75,000 distinct CDR3 sequences; 3% to 4% of them were counted only once. The top ten clones comprise roughly 22% of the sample. The chain was built from TRBV29-1 and TRBJ1-5; a confident D gene designation cannot be given. The sequence was collected from a human donor in good health (CMV status not recorded). Some clones in this sample may be carry-over from other donors' samples. Sequencing used PBMCs. The CDR3 reads as follows: CSVAAGVNQPQHF. The sequence in DNA is TGCAGCGTTGCAGCCGGTGTAAATCAGCCCCAGCATTTT.